Each of the 11 T cell receptor beta chains below was sequenced from the same sample in a study of blood T cell repertoires in COVID-19. The data were produced by immunoSEQ multiplex PCR, yet TCRdb's version contains in-frame clones alone and is incomplete. The sample contains hundreds of thousands of clones, 80% of which appear only once. The sample consisted of PBMCs or T cells enriched from blood (not recorded which). These receptors were collected from a man aged 25 to 45 with acute COVID-19.

The gene calls are TRBV28 and TRBJ1-2; D is perhaps TRBD1 (6 bases). Germline V gene data show CDR1 as MDHEN and CDR2 as SYDVKM. V was clipped by 3 bases and J by 5 bases, with 19 bases between them. The CDR3 has 16 amino acids. The CDR3 here is CASSLVISRGGYGYTF. The CDR3 DNA sequence: TGTGCCAGCAGTTTGGTGATCTCCAGGGGTGGATATGGCTACACCTTC.

The chain carries TRBV10-3 and TRBJ2-3; 9 bases are a match to TRBD2. Germline-derived CDR1 and CDR2 are ENHRY and SYGVKD. J was trimmed by 4 bases and V by 3 bases; bases with no gene match: 5. The length of the CDR3 is 15 residues. The CDR3: CAISERAGGPDTQYF. The CDR3 nucleotides read TGTGCCATCAGTGAAAGGGCGGGGGGGCCAGATACGCAGTATTTT.

This clone appeared a single time. The J gene is TRBJ1-1, the V gene TRBV5-6; TRBD1 matches at 8 bases. The length of the CDR3 is 13 residues. From germline, CDR1 is SGHDT and CDR2 YYEEEE. Germline trimming cut 1 base from V and 5 bases from J; bases unmatched to any gene: 1. The CDR3 coding sequence is TGTGCCAGCAGCTTGACAGGGGGTACTGAAGCTTTCTTT. Its protein is CASSLTGGTEAFF.

This chain links TRBV19 with TRBJ1-1; TRBD1 matches at 9 bases. This CDR3 comprises 14 residues. V shed 6 bases and J 3 bases; nucleotides not matched to a gene: 5. Germline V gene data show CDR1 as LNHDA and CDR2 as SQIVND (reference sequence). The CDR3 loop is CASRKTGGYTEAFF. The CDR3 region has the DNA TGTGCCAGTAGGAAGACAGGGGGGTACACTGAAGCTTTCTTT.

CDR3 in DNA: TGCGCCAGCAGCCCGGGTGGGAATTCACCCCTCCACTTT. This sequence encodes CASSPGGNSPLHF. The chain employs TRBV10-2 and TRBJ1-6; D uncertain. Germline V gene data show CDR1 as WSHSY and CDR2 as SAAADI. This CDR3 spans 13 amino acids. Between the trimmed V and J ends, which lost 6 bases and 7 bases, there was a span of 10 bases.

The chain has TRBV4-1 and TRBJ1-1; tentatively, D is TRBD1 (6 bases). The V and J ends lost 2 bases and 1 base respectively, with 11 bases between them. The CDR3 spans 15 residues. In germline, CDR1 is MGHRA, CDR2 YSYEKL. CDR3 sequence (DNA): TGCGCCAGCAGCCAACCAGTACAGGGGAACACTGAAGCTTTCTTT. It encodes CASSQPVQGNTEAFF.

The chain's CDR3 is CASSPSGPGDRGTQYF. CDR3 DNA sequence: TGTGCCAGCAGCCCATCCGGCCCAGGGGACAGAGGGACCCAGTACTTC. V gene TRBV7-9 combines with J gene TRBJ2-5, with TRBD1 matching 7 bases. V shed 5 bases, J shed 7 bases, and the junction held 16 bases outside the gene matches. Germline V CDR1 and CDR2: SEHNR, FQNEAQ (reference sequence). CDR3 length: 16 residues.

The chain employs TRBV12-3 or TRBV12-4 and TRBJ1-2; D is undetermined. Trimming cost V 5 bases and J 0 bases, with 7 bases left between them. The CDR3 totals 13 residues. Written as DNA, the CDR3 is TGTGCCAGCAGTGAACTTGCTAACTATGGCTACACCTTC. The encoded protein is CASSELANYGYTF.

This clone was detected once. This rearrangement joins TRBV28 to TRBJ2-2; TRBD1 is a possible D gene (5 bases). CDR3 size: 12 residues. Germline V gene lookup returns CDR1 MDHEN and CDR2 SYDVKM. The ends were cut back, 2 bases at V and 13 bases at J, with 11 bases in the middle. The CDR3 region is CASSLPQQALFF. In DNA form, the CDR3 reads TGTGCCAGCAGTTTACCCCAACAGGCGCTGTTTTTT.

CDR3 sequence reads: CASSLQAGGTDTQYF. The CDR3 DNA reads as TGTGCCAGCAGCTTACAAGCGGGGGGGACAGATACGCAGTATTTT. V is TRBV7-9 and J is TRBJ2-3; 10 bases match TRBD2. The germline gives CDR1 SEHNR, CDR2 FQNEAQ (reference sequence). V was pared by 2 bases and J by 3 bases, with 2 bases of the junction left unmatched. The CDR3 spans 15 residues.

The J gene is TRBJ2-5, the V gene TRBV12-3 or TRBV12-4, with D maybe TRBD1 (6 bases). Trimming cost V 5 bases and J 5 bases, with 9 bases left between them. This CDR3 has 12 amino acids. CDR3 sequence reads: CASSGTTETQYF. The DNA of the CDR3 is TGTGCCAGCAGTGGGACAACGGAGACCCAGTACTTC.